Sequencing of this TCR beta chain was carried out in a study of OX40 agonist ivuxolimab in advanced cancers. A note on the overall study: Ivuxolimab, which targeted the costimulatory receptor OX40 (CD134), was an agonistic, fully human IgG2 monoclonal antibody. The paper reports the monotherapy dose-escalation portion (N of about 54 patients) of the phase I ivuxolimab trial. In the dose-escalation cohort, over 65% of patients were male, and the mean age was around 60 years, with a range of roughly 20 to 80. Peripheral TCRbeta sequencing was intended to test whether TCR sequence diversity was altered and clonal T-cell expansion was caused by ivuxolimab. Intravenous ivuxolimab was administered to patients every 2 weeks at six dose levels: 0.01, 0.1, 0.3, 1.5, 3 and 10 mg/kg. Patients were allowed to have had prior anti-PD-1, anti-PD-L1 or anti-CTLA-4 therapy, and 40% of the dose-escalation patients had been treated with checkpoint inhibitors. Of the roughly 53 patients in dose escalation, around 20 had hepatocellular carcinoma, some 15 had melanoma, 9 had renal cell carcinoma and 9 had head and neck cancer. Partial responses occurred in three dose-escalation patients: two with cutaneous melanoma and one with hepatocellular carcinoma. What the work shows at the level of the full study, not this receptor alone: Which antigens the clonally expanded peripheral T cells were specific for was not determined. Low levels of normalized T-cell clonal expansion were also seen in some patients who did not respond. In the 0.1-3.0 mg/kg groups, partial responders had among the lowest normalized peripheral clonal expansion, particularly in CD8+ T cells. After ivuxolimab, CD8+ T cells had more expanded clones than CD4+ T cells on average. Clonal expansion of both CD4+ and CD8+ blood T cells was observed from baseline to week 6 at doses 0.1 to 3.0 mg/kg.

Genomic DNA was extracted from sorted cells for sequencing of the TCRbeta CDR3 region. The immunoSEQ Assay was used for sequencing of TCRbeta CDR3 regions. Drawn from immuneACCESS, this table holds only the in-frame rearrangements with V and J called that TCRdb kept. Clones are partly lost; checked studies trace under half to an unresolved V gene and leave the rest unexplained. A total of approximately 76,000 clones appear in this sample, over 75% of them only once. Jointly, the top ten make up about 0.6% of the sample. Turning to this clone: This receptor's antigen is unknown. Qualities for individual bases were not recorded, and no much larger clone is one base off.

CDR1 and CDR2 are drawn from the germline V gene: KGHSH, LQKENI. The V and J ends are trimmed by 5 bases and 5 bases, leaving 12 bases between them. Inclusive of the bounding cysteine and phenylalanine, the CDR3 is 14 residues long. Left in the record is the CDR3 DNA by itself, 42 bases read in frame from the first base. Patients with autoimmune disease history or receiving systemic immunosuppression were excluded from the trial. Peripheral blood for TCR sequencing was drawn from every dose cohort at baseline, at cycle 4 day 1 and at cycle 7 day 1. Samples were obtained from an open-label, multicenter, first-in-human phase I dose-escalation trial of ivuxolimab. Adults with locally advanced or metastatic head and neck squamous cell, hepatocellular, melanoma or renal cell carcinoma were enrolled in the trial. Before TCR sequencing, CD4+ and CD8+ T cells were separately sorted from peripheral blood.

The chain links TRBV18 with TRBJ1-4; matching of 6 bases hints at TRBD1 as the D gene. The sequence derives from an adult with an advanced solid tumor such as melanoma, head and neck, liver or kidney cancer. Sequences were derived from CD4+ or CD8+ T cells sorted from blood, sampled in a trial of the OX40 agonist ivuxolimab. The CDR3 sequence is CASSLRTANEKLFF. Read as DNA, the sequence is TGTGCCAGCTCATTAAGGACAGCGAATGAAAAACTGTTTTTT.